The T cell receptor (beta chain) under discussion was sequenced for a study of CD8+ T cells in alopecia areata. Whole-study results and caveats: Especially in alopecia totalis/universalis, lesional scalp showed greater clonality than normal scalp did.

Per the germline V gene, CDR1 is MNHEY and CDR2 is SMNVEV (reference sequence). Trimming pared 3 bases from V and 3 bases from J, leaving 8 bases between. The CDR3 is 13 amino acids. Cell sorting was applied to PBMCs, and CD4+ and CD8+ T cells were collected. A word on this clone: The antigen remains unidentified. The same CDR3 is also encoded by other DNA sequences in this sample.

RNA was isolated and reverse transcribed to cDNA, the sequencing template. Some clones are missing from TCRdb's copy, which holds only in-frame ones; the method was immunoSEQ multiplex PCR. This table has under 250,000 clones, approximately 60% appearing once. The sample was CD8+ T cells sorted from blood. V gene TRBV27 combines with J gene TRBJ1-2; tentatively, D is TRBD1 (5 bases). The sequence derives from a human donor in good health. The CDR3 DNA reads TGTGCCAGCAGTTTCGGCAGGGACTATGGCTACACCTTC. Its translation is CASSFGRDYGYTF.